The sequence of this T cell receptor (beta chain) was determined in a study of T cells expressing NK-cell markers. Study-level background: Source material for TCR beta repertoires consisted of sorted CD3+CD56+NKG2C+, CD3+CD56+NKG2C- and CD3+CD56-NKG2C+ T cells. Broader study findings: Unclear, still, was the HCMV specificity of the expanded NKG2C+ T cell clones.

Germline loops: CDR1 SGHRS, CDR2 YFSETQ. The CDR3 has 15 residues. 5'RACE template switching built TCR beta cDNA with unique molecular identifiers. No DNA is given; TCRdb re-called the 5' RACE reads and lists each CDR3 protein once. In all, the sample yields 500,000 or so distinct CDR3 sequences. With respect to this clonotype: Its antigen is undetermined.

The rearrangement links TRBV5-1 to TRBJ2-3; no DNA is available, so the TRBD1 call from TCRdb remains unchecked. The sequencing input was blood T cells: a sorted CD56 or NKG2C T cell subset, CD4+ or CD8+ T cells, or bulk PBMC T cells (not recorded which). The TCR comes from a man aged 18 to 29 in good health. The CDR3 loop reads CASSFLSQAGDTQYF.